A single sample is the source of the 22 T cell receptor beta chains below, sequenced in a study of breast tumors, draining lymph nodes, adjacent tissues. The lymph nodes were axillary draining lymph nodes from breast cancer patients. Each CDR3 protein gets one entry after TCRdb re-called the multiplex PCR reads with MiXCR. This sample has more than 85,000 distinct CDR3 sequences, with about 20% found just once. The sample consisted of axillary lymph node tissue. The receptors derive from a female donor with breast cancer. Some clones in this sample may be carry-over from other donors' samples.

This chain uses TRBV6-5 with TRBJ2-3; 9 bases agree with TRBD2. This CDR3 spans 16 amino acids. Germline V gives CDR1 MNHEY, CDR2 SVGAGI. V lost 1 base to trimming and J lost 3 bases; unmatched junction nucleotides: 5. CDR3: CASSYYGLAPTDTQYF. The CDR3 region has the DNA TGTGCCAGCAGTTACTATGGACTAGCGCCTACAGATACGCAGTATTTT.

This clonotype has at least ten counts. This chain joins TRBV12-3 or TRBV12-4 and TRBJ2-7; 7 bases fit TRBD1. The CDR3 totals 12 residues. With 10 bases clipped from V and 3 bases from J, the junction kept 6 bases outside the gene matches. The CDR3 DNA reads as TGTGCCATCCCCCGGGACAGCTACGAGCAGTACTTC. Residues: CAIPRDSYEQYF.

About this clonotype itself: This may come from a read error, since a much larger clone is one base off. The chain employs TRBV6-1 and TRBJ2-7; D tentatively fits TRBD1 or TRBD2 (6 bases each). Looked up from germline, CDR1 is MNHNS and CDR2 is SASEGT. The CDR3 sequence is 14 residues long. This CDR3 reads CANSEVGGAYEQYF. CDR3 in DNA: TGTGCCAACAGTGAAGTGGGGGGCGCATACGAGCAGTACTTC.

The rearrangement links TRBV28 to TRBJ2-3; 7 bases agree with TRBD2. V lost 5 bases and J lost 4; bases outside the gene matches: 12. CDR3 length: 16 amino acids. Germline V gene sequence: CDR1 MDHEN, CDR2 SYDVKM. The CDR3, as DNA: TGTGCCAGCAGTAAGTTGTCTTGGCGGGAGCCAGATACGCAGTATTTT. Encoded protein: CASSKLSWREPDTQYF.

The chain employs TRBV11-3 and TRBJ2-3; 7 bases map to TRBD2. Trimming at V came to 3 bases and at J to 5 bases, leaving 5 bases not matched to a gene. Germline CDR1 reads SGHNT; CDR2 reads YENEEA. The CDR3 covers 14 residues. The CDR3 region is CASSLGGLEDTQYF. In DNA form, the CDR3 reads TGTGCCAGCAGCTTGGGAGGACTAGAAGATACGCAGTATTTT.

To note about this clonotype: A much larger clone is a single base away; this may be a read error. This chain joins TRBV6-6 and TRBJ2-1; possibly TRBD2 for D (7 bases). CDR3 size: 13 residues. V lost 11 bases, J lost 4 bases, and 15 bases lay in between. In germline, CDR1 is MNHNY, CDR2 SVGAGI (reference sequence). The CDR3 sequence: CAAGAGAYNEQFF. The CDR3, as DNA: TGTGCCGCTGGCGCGGGGGCTTACAATGAGCAGTTCTTC.

This clonotype was observed many times. This chain uses TRBV5-6 with TRBJ2-7, with TRBD1 matching 9 bases. This CDR3 is 17 amino acids long. CDR1 and CDR2 (germline): SGHDT, YYEEEE. V was clipped by 4 bases and J by 3 bases; unmatched bases: 14. This chain's CDR3 is CASSQLAPDRGNYEQYF. The CDR3 nucleotides are TGTGCCAGCAGCCAGCTAGCCCCGGACAGGGGAAACTACGAGCAGTACTTC.

This clonotype appeared many times. The chain uses TRBV10-3 and TRBJ1-2; TRBD1 agrees at 7 bases. With 3 bases clipped from V and 2 bases from J, the junction kept 3 bases outside the gene matches. Germline V gene data show CDR1 as ENHRY and CDR2 as SYGVKD. The CDR3 is 14 amino acids. For the CDR3, the DNA is TGTGCCATCAGTGACTCGGGACAGAACTATGGCTACACCTTC. Its protein product is CAISDSGQNYGYTF.

In this sample, this clonotype turned up a few times. This chain links TRBV3-1 with TRBJ2-3, with no clear D. The CDR3 sequence is 13 residues long. Germline CDR1 LGHDT, CDR2 YNNKEL (reference sequence). The V and J ends lost 2 bases and 2 bases respectively, with 5 bases between them. The CDR3 DNA follows: TGTGCCAGCAGCCAATACAACACAGATACGCAGTATTTT. It encodes CASSQYNTDTQYF.

This clonotype has ten or more counts. The chain combines TRBV7-2 with TRBJ2-7; D might be TRBD2 (5 bases). The V end was cut by 5 bases, the J end by 4 bases, with 12 bases between. The CDR3 consists of 13 residues. Germline-derived CDR1 and CDR2 are SGHTA and FQGNSA. Written as DNA, the CDR3 is TGTGCCAGCAGCCCCTACCCGGGATACGAGCAGTACTTC. Amino acids: CASSPYPGYEQYF.

Ten or more counts support this clonotype. The V and J genes are TRBV6-1 and TRBJ2-7; 10 nucleotides align to TRBD2. V was clipped by 1 base and J by 3 bases; unmatched bases: 3. The germline CDR1 and CDR2 sequences are MNHNS and SASEGT. The CDR3 is 15 amino acids. CDR3 in DNA: TGTGCCAGCAGTGAAGGGACTAGCGGATTCTACGAGCAGTACTTC. It encodes CASSEGTSGFYEQYF.

This clonotype was counted at least ten times. The chain has TRBV11-2 and TRBJ1-4, with 9 bases that match TRBD1. With V trimmed by 5 bases and J by 8 bases, 6 bases remained unmatched. The germline V gene encodes CDR1 SGHAT and CDR2 FQNNGV. The CDR3 runs to 14 residues. CDR3 nucleotides: TGTGCCAGCAGCCTCACAGGGGGCGAGGAAAAACTGTTTTTT. This encodes CASSLTGGEEKLFF.

This clonotype was counted at least ten times. J is TRBJ1-4 and V is TRBV5-1, with D possibly TRBD1 on 5 matching bases. CDR1 and CDR2 (germline): SGHRS, YFSETQ. The CDR3 is 15 amino acids. V was clipped by 0 bases and J by 5 bases, with 11 bases between them. CDR3 region: CASSLAPGMNEKLFF. The CDR3 nucleotides are TGCGCCAGCAGCTTGGCCCCAGGGATGAATGAAAAACTGTTTTTT.

This clonotype was seen at least ten times. V is TRBV20-1 and J is TRBJ1-5, with 10 bases identical to TRBD1. CDR1 is DFQATT, CDR2 SNEGSKA, per germline (reference sequence). The CDR3 totals 15 residues. Trimming cost V 3 bases and J 3 bases; bases outside gene matches: 5. This CDR3 is CSASPGTGDNQPQHF. Here the CDR3 DNA reads TGCAGTGCTAGTCCCGGGACAGGGGACAATCAGCCCCAGCATTTT.

CDR3 region: CASSVDASSYEQYF. The CDR3 nucleotides are TGTGCCAGCAGTGTGGACGCGAGCTCCTACGAGCAGTACTTC. The genes are TRBV2 and TRBJ2-7; D remains unclear. Trimming took off 4 bases at V and 0 bases at J, with 10 bases between the two ends. Germline V gives CDR1 SNHLY, CDR2 FYNNEI. The CDR3 has 14 residues.

This clonotype was seen at least ten times. The V and J genes are TRBV7-2 and TRBJ2-2; 7 bases are shared with TRBD2. The CDR3 loop spans 14 amino acids. In germline, CDR1 is SGHTA, CDR2 FQGNSA. After removal of 5 bases from V and 3 bases from J, the junction contained 3 bases not matched to a gene. CDR3 loop: CASSGRAYTGELFF. The CDR3 bases are TGTGCCAGCAGCGGGAGGGCGTACACCGGGGAGCTGTTTTTT.

The V and J genes are TRBV5-6 and TRBJ2-3; the D gene is possibly TRBD2 (5 bases). Germline CDR1 reads SGHDT; CDR2 reads YYEEEE. V dropped 4 bases and J dropped 0 bases, with 18 bases sitting between them. CDR3 size: 17 residues. This CDR3 is CASSPYGKYRSTDTQYF. For the CDR3, the DNA is TGTGCCAGCAGCCCGTACGGGAAATACCGAAGCACAGATACGCAGTATTTT.

V usage is TRBV12-3 or TRBV12-4 and J usage is TRBJ2-5, with 8 bases matching TRBD1. The V gene end was trimmed by 6 bases and the J gene end by 2 bases; junction bases not matched to a gene: 5. The length of the CDR3 is 14 residues. The CDR3, as DNA: TGTGCCAGCAGCGCCGGGACAGGTCAAGAGACCCAGTACTTC. Translating gives CASSAGTGQETQYF.

This clonotype showed up many times. The chain joins TRBV20-1 to TRBJ2-3; D not certain. Germline assignment: CDR1 DFQATT and CDR2 SNEGSKA (reference sequence). The CDR3 is made up of 13 amino acids. The V and J ends lost 3 bases and 5 bases respectively, with 12 bases between them. This CDR3 reads CSASKSPGDTQYF. CDR3 in DNA: TGCAGTGCTAGTAAATCCCCCGGAGATACGCAGTATTTT.

This clonotype was observed many times. The J gene is TRBJ2-1, the V gene TRBV6-5; 9 nucleotides agree with TRBD2. After removal of 6 bases from V and 15 bases from J, the junction contained 15 bases not matched to a gene. This CDR3 comprises 14 residues. Per germline, CDR1 MNHEY and CDR2 SVGAGI. The CDR3 DNA sequence: TGTGCCAGCAGACCGGGACTAGCAACGTCCCCTCTGTTCTTC. Translation gives CASRPGLATSPLFF.

This clonotype was counted ten times or more. This chain uses TRBV28 with TRBJ2-7; 8 bases agree with TRBD1. J lost 5 bases, V lost 5 bases, and 5 bases had no gene match. This CDR3 region has 13 residues. The germline gives CDR1 MDHEN, CDR2 SYDVKM. The CDR3 DNA is TGTGCCAGCAGTCGATTCAGGGGGCACGAGCAGTACTTC. Translation: CASSRFRGHEQYF.

The chain joins TRBV12-3 or TRBV12-4 to TRBJ2-7; a weak D match, TRBD1 (5 bases). With 6 bases removed from V and 2 bases from J, the gap between germline ends came to 20 bases. This CDR3 is built from 16 residues. The CDR3 DNA is TGTGCCAGCAGCTTGGAAGTCAGGGTCCTCACCTACGAGCAGTACTTC. Protein: CASSLEVRVLTYEQYF.